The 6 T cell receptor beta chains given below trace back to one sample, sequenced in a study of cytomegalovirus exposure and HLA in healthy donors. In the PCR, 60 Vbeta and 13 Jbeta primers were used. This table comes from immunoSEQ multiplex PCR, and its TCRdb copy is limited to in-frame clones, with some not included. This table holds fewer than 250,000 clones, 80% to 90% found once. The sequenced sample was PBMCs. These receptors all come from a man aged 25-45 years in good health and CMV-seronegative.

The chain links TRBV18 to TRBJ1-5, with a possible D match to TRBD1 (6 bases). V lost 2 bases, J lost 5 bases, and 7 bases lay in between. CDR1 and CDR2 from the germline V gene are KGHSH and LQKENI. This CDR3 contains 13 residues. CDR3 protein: CASSPNRDQPQHF. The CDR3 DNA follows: TGTGCCAGCTCACCAAACAGGGATCAGCCCCAGCATTTT.

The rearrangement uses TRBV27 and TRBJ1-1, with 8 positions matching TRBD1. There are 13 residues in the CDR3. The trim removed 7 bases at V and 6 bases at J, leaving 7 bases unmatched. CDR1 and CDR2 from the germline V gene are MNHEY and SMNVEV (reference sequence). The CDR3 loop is CASKMGQVAEAFF. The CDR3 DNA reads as TGTGCCAGCAAAATGGGACAGGTTGCTGAAGCTTTCTTT.

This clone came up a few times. The CDR3 loop reads CASSQDLSLPQFF. The CDR3 DNA follows: TGTGCCAGCAGCCAAGATCTATCCTTACCTCAGTTCTTC. This chain joins TRBV4-2 and TRBJ2-1; D not certain. The V end was cut by 0 bases, the J end by 13 bases, with 13 bases between. The CDR3 runs to 13 residues. In germline, CDR1 is LGHNA, CDR2 YNFKEQ.

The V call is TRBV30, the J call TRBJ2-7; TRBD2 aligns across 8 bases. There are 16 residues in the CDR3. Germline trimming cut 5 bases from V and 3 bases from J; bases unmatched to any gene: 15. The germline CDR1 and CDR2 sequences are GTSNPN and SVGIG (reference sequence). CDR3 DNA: TGTGCCTGGCCACGAGGTATTAGCGGGATGAACTACGAGCAGTACTTC. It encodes CAWPRGISGMNYEQYF.

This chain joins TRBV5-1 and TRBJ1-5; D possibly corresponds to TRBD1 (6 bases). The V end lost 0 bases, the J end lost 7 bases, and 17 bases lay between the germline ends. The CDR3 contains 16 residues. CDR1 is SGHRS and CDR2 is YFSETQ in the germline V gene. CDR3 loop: CASSLEDSRNGQPQHF. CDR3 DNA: TGCGCCAGCAGCTTGGAGGACAGCAGGAACGGGCAGCCCCAGCATTTT.

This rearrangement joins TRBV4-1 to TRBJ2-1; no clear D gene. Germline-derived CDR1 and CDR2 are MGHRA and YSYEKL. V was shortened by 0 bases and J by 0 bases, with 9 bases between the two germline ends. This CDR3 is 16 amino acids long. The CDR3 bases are TGCGCCAGCAGCCAAGAATCCCCTCCCTCCTACAATGAGCAGTTCTTC. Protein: CASSQESPPSYNEQFF.